This T cell receptor beta chain was captured by sequencing in a study of CXCR3-negative and CXCR3-positive naive CD8 T cells. Study-level results: Freshly isolated PBMCs were used in most assays, given partial CXCR3 loss after freezing.

This CDR3 is built from 20 residues. Germline CDR1 DFQATT, CDR2 SNEGSKA (reference sequence). Preparation of TRB cDNA libraries relied on 5' RACE carrying UMI labels. One entry per CDR3 protein, without DNA, is what TCRdb gives after re-calling the 5' RACE reads. This sample's table has tens of thousands of distinct CDR3 sequences. Details on this clonotype: Its antigen is currently unknown.

The chain couples TRBV20-1 to TRBJ2-1; TCRdb's D call, TRBD2, is unchecked because there is no DNA. Specimen: memory CD8+ T cells from blood. The TCR originated in a human donor in good health. Some clones in this sample may be carry-over from other donors' samples. The CDR3 region is CSARDRGGLAGGFSYNEQFF.